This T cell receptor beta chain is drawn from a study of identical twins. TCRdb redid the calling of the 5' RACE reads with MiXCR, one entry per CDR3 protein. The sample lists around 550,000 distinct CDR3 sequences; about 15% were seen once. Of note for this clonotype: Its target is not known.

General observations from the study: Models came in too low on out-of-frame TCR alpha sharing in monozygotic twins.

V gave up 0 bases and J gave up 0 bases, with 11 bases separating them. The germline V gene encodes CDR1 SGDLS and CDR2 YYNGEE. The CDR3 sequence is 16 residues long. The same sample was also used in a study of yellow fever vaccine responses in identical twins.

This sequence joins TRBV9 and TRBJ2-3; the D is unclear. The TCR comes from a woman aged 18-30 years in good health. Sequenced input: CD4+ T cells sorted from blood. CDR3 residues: CASSVGVADSTDTQYF. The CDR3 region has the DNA TGTGCCAGCAGCGTAGGAGTCGCGGACAGCACAGATACGCAGTATTTT.